This T cell receptor beta chain originates from a study of blood T cell repertoires in COVID-19 (dated by TCRdb to the early 2020s). At the level of the whole study: Collaborator samples came from the United States, Italy and Spain and covered acute and convalescent phases of COVID-19. The material from the prospective study consisted of cDNA or gDNA derived from T cells, B-cell-depleted T cells, or PBMCs. Deeply sampled blood TCRbeta repertoires from subjects exposed to, actively infected with, or recovered from COVID-19 were included in the dataset. The repertoires were made available in a free public database intended to serve as a resource for research on the immune response to SARS-CoV-2. The samples were drawn from two sources: the first 160 participants of the ongoing ImmuneRACE study, and 950 to 1,500 subjects contributed by 6 global collaborators. Nearly every sample came with metadata listing a de-identified subject ID, COVID-19 status, age in years and sex. Where HLA class I and class II types were available, the types were taken from metadata supplied by the sample provider, not from assay-based typing. General findings and caveats noted by the study authors: The quantity of clinical and demographic metadata differed by source and by participant and was supplied without curation.

The immunoSEQ Assay, a bias-controlled multiplex PCR, was used to amplify TCRbeta CDR3 regions from genomic DNA. The source study handled its data this way. The number of nucleated cells in each sample was estimated from the amplification of reference gene primers within the assay. Sequence reads were collapsed and filtered to measure the absolute abundance of every unique TCRbeta CDR3 rearrangement. For each sample, productive Simpson clonality was calculated as the square root of Simpson's diversity index over productive rearrangements. The immuneACCESS repertoire file appears here via TCRdb, limited to in-frame rearrangements. These files lack a portion of the clones; in checked studies, under half of the deficit traces to unresolved V genes, and the cause of the others is not known. From that table come the V and J calls and clone size; the DNA was used to work out D and trimming. This sample is represented by about 62,000 clones; approximately 82% of them were singletons. The ten most abundant clones make up roughly 6.8% of the sample.

From V the trimming removes 6 bases and from J it removes 3 bases, while the gene matches leave 17 bases of the junction unaccounted for. Inclusive of the bounding cysteine and phenylalanine, the CDR3 is 19 residues long. The only DNA kept is the CDR3, 57 bases in frame from the first base. The germline V gene (reference sequence) sets CDR1 to LGHDT and CDR2 to YNNKEL. As regards this clone: No cognate antigen has been identified for it. There are no base qualities to consult, and no much larger clone falls within one base.

The collaborating institutions used their own protocols to collect whole blood in K2EDTA tubes. For TCRbeta analysis, collaborators shipped samples in one of three forms: frozen whole blood, isolated PBMCs, or DNA extracted from either of those sample types. The rearrangement joined TRBV3-1 (or the pseudogene TRBV3-2) to TRBJ2-6; 7 junctional bases match TRBD1. Material: peripheral blood. This receptor was identified in a human donor in a cohort sampled during active COVID-19. The CDR3 here reads CASRGEQGVLVGGANVLTF. DNA sequence: TGTGCCAGCAGAGGCGAGCAGGGGGTCCTGGTGGGTGGGGCCAACGTCCTGACTTTC.